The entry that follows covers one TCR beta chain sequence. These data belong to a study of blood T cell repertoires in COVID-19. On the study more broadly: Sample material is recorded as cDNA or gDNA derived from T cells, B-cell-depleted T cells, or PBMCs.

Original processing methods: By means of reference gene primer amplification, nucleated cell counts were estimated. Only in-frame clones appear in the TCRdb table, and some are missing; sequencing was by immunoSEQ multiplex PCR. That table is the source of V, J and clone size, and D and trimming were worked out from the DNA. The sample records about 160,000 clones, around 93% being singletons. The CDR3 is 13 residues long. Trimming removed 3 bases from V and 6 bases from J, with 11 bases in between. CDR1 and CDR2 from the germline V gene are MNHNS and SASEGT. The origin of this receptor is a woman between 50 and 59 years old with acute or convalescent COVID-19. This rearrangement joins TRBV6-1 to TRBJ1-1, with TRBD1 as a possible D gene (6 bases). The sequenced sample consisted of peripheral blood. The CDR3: CASSDQGPPEAFF. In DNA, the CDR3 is TGTGCCAGCAGTGATCAGGGGCCCCCTGAAGCTTTCTTT.